These 7 T cell receptor beta chains came from one sample sequenced in a study of identifying expanded T cells in peripheral blood (dated by TCRdb to between 2018 and 2020). The method was the immunoSEQ multiplex PCR assay. What TCRdb holds here is the immuneACCESS table cut down to in-frame rearrangements. Part of the clones is not present; checked against another copy, under half of the missing clones reflect an unresolved V gene, and the others are unexplained. This sample is represented by about 98,000 clones; about 91% of them were singletons. Approximately 14% of the sample is taken by the ten largest. The sequenced material came from blood. Every receptor here comes from a person aged 18 to 75 in good health.

This chain joins TRBV7-8 and TRBJ1-1, with D uncertain. CDR1 SGHVS and CDR2 FQNEAQ come from the germline V gene. The CDR3 consists of 16 residues. V lost 5 bases and J 6 bases, leaving 22 bases between the germline ends. This CDR3 reads CASSPRVRRSQSEAFF. CDR3 bases: TGTGCCAGCAGCCCCCGAGTCCGGCGGAGCCAGTCTGAAGCTTTCTTT. Based on the CDR3 plus reference TRBV7-8 and TRBJ1-1, the full variable domain is GAGVSQSPRYKVAKRGQDVALRCDPISGHVSLFWYQQALGQGPEFLTYFQNEAQLDKSGLPSDRFFAERPEGSVSTLKIQRTQQEDSAVYLCASSPRVRRSQSEAFFGQGTRLTVV.

The V gene is TRBV7-9, the J gene TRBJ1-4; D is unclear. CDR1 and CDR2 from the germline V gene are SEHNR and FQNEAQ (reference sequence). The CDR3 length is 16 residues. The germline V and J ends were trimmed by 5 bases and 0 bases, with 13 bases remaining between them. For the CDR3, the DNA is TGTGCCAGCAGCCCGACGGAGGCAGCAACTAATGAAAAACTGTTTTTT. Its protein is CASSPTEAATNEKLFF.

This chain's CDR3 is CASSLEVGNSYEQYF. CDR3 nucleotides: TGTGCCAGCAGCTTAGAAGTCGGGAACTCCTACGAGCAGTACTTC. The rearrangement links TRBV7-6 to TRBJ2-7; a possible D gene is TRBD2 (5 bases). CDR1 and CDR2 (germline): SGHVS, FNYEAQ. V shed 1 base and J shed 0 bases, with 10 bases lying between them. The CDR3 loop spans 15 amino acids.

The CDR3 protein is CASSLTPTLHTGELFF. The CDR3 coding sequence is TGTGCCAGCAGCTTAACACCAACTTTACACACCGGGGAGCTGTTTTTT. This chain uses TRBV5-4 with TRBJ2-2, with unresolved D. The germline gives CDR1 SGHNT, CDR2 YYREEE (reference sequence). This CDR3 contains 16 residues. V was cut by 2 bases and J by 3 bases, with 14 bases left in between. The complete variable domain, with remaining parts taken from reference TRBV5-4 and TRBJ2-2, reads ETGVTQSPTHLIKTRGQQVTLRCSSQSGHNTVSWYQQALGQGPQFIFQYYREEENGRGNFPPRFSGLQFPNYSSELNVNALELDDSALYLCASSLTPTLHTGELFFGEGSRLTVL.

The V and J genes are TRBV23-1 and TRBJ1-1; 9 bases map to TRBD1. TRBV23-1 is an ORF, and what it does is uncertain. V lost 4 bases and J lost 3; bases outside the gene matches: 15. The CDR3 length is 18 residues. CDR3: CASSLIRDRENGDTEAFF. Written as DNA, the CDR3 is TGCGCCAGCAGTCTAATTCGGGACAGGGAAAATGGGGACACTGAAGCTTTCTTT.

This clone was observed once. This chain links TRBV5-1 with TRBJ2-2; D remains unclear. CDR3 length: 12 residues. Germline V lookup: CDR1 SGHRS, CDR2 YFSETQ. Trimming cost V 9 bases and J 6 bases, with 12 bases left between them. The CDR3 sequence is CATPEGSGELFF. The CDR3, as DNA: TGCGCCACCCCGGAAGGGTCCGGGGAGCTGTTTTTT.

On this clone: Sequence at one end of the junction differs from germline and may be a read error. The chain is built from TRBV4-2 and TRBJ2-3, with 10 bases identical to TRBD2. The CDR3 sequence is 16 residues long. Germline CDR1 and CDR2: LGHNA and YNFKEQ. The CDR3 DNA reads TGTGCCAGCAGTCAAGGACTAGCGGACTACAGAGATACGCAGTATTTT. Its protein product is CASSQGLADYRDTQYF.